This T cell receptor beta chain was identified during a study of shared clonotypes between healthy human individuals. Across the whole study: Per-donor plates numbered three CD4 naive, three CD4 memory, two CD8 naive and one CD8 memory. Findings of the study overall: Limited genetic and exposure-history diversity came from having few donors. The expectation was that sequencing depth would affect clonotype sharing among donors. About 5.2% was the fraction of naive CD4 clonotypes found shared across a few donors.

This clone was counted only a few times. Its antigen is still unknown. Profiling relied on immunoSEQ multiplex PCR, and the TCRdb table lists in-frame clones only, not all of them. The sample contains roughly 2,500,000 clones, 93% of which appear only once. The receptor comes from a man aged 18-30 years in good health. Some clones in this sample may be carry-over from other donors' samples. Sequenced material: naive CD4+ T cells from PBMCs. As to subset: CD45RA+ positively selected.

In DNA, the CDR3 is TGTGCCAGCAGCTTGGATTTCGCTGGAGCTTTCTTT. Its protein is CASSLDFAGAFF. The chain combines TRBV5-4 with TRBJ1-1, with unresolved D. The CDR3 has 12 residues. V lost 0 bases and J 10 bases, leaving 10 bases between the germline ends. Germline lookup yields CDR1 SGHNT and CDR2 YYREEE (reference sequence).